The clone carrying this T cell receptor beta chain was seen ten or more times. Its cognate antigen is unknown. TCR beta CDR3 regions were amplified from RNA transcripts. The HTBI primer set was used in a first-round RT-PCR of the TCR CDR3. Via MiXCR, TCRdb re-called the multiplex PCR reads, giving one row per CDR3 protein. The table has about 520,000 distinct CDR3 sequences, approximately 24% seen once. This sample is drawn from a study of T cells in Graves' hyperthyroidism and ophthalmopathy. On the study more broadly: Peripheral blood specimens were obtained at initial diagnosis, prior to any treatment. Study-wide results and caveats: The model made its ophthalmopathy prediction, and onset followed a median approximately six months later.

With V trimmed by 6 bases and J by 8 bases, 12 bases remained unmatched. This CDR3 comprises 15 residues. The receptor was isolated from a woman between 25 and 40 years old with Graves' ophthalmopathy. The V call is TRBV12-3 or TRBV12-4, the J call TRBJ2-4; 8 bases line up with TRBD1. Sequences were obtained from blood. The CDR3 sequence: CASSPRTGQKDIQYF. The CDR3 region has the DNA TGTGCCAGCAGCCCGAGGACAGGGCAGAAGGACATTCAGTACTTC.